Listed below are T cell receptor beta chains from one sample, sequenced in a study of blood T cell repertoires in COVID-19. The protocol was immunoSEQ multiplex PCR, while the TCRdb copy is restricted to in-frame clones and leaves out a portion. The table includes about 150,000 clones, about 87% detected once. The sequencing input was peripheral blood. These receptors came from a human donor in a cohort sampled during active COVID-19. The CDR3 runs from the conserved cysteine through the conserved F or W. A D gene is named only where the DNA matches it firmly. Where a row states a size, it is once, few, many or the class of an expanded clone; other rows omit it.

D: TRBD1; V: TRBV19; J: TRBJ1-2; size: -; CDR3: CASSRTGTGGKNYGYTF; DNA: TGTGCCAGTAGCAGAACCGGGACAGGGGGCAAGAACTATGGCTACACCTTC
D: TRBD2; V: TRBV6-6; J: TRBJ2-5; size: -; CDR3: CASKLAGGRETQYF; DNA: TGTGCCAGCAAGCTAGCGGGGGGGCGAGAGACCCAGTACTTC
D: -; V: TRBV27; J: TRBJ2-2; size: -; CDR3: CASSRRRADTGELFF; DNA: TGTGCCAGCAGTCGAAGGAGGGCCGACACCGGGGAGCTGTTTTTT
D: -; V: TRBV6-5; J: TRBJ2-3; size: -; CDR3: CASSYGREYTQYF; DNA: TGTGCCAGCAGTTACGGGAGAGAGTATACGCAGTATTTT
D: -; V: TRBV7-2; J: TRBJ1-1; size: -; CDR3: CASSLVAGMNTEAFF; DNA: TGTGCCAGCAGCTTAGTTGCAGGAATGAACACTGAAGCTTTCTTT
D: TRBD2; V: TRBV11-3; J: TRBJ2-3; size: -; CDR3: CASSESGGGTDTQYF; DNA: TGTGCCAGCAGCGAAAGCGGGGGGGGCACAGATACGCAGTATTTT
D: -; V: TRBV2; J: TRBJ1-5; size: once; CDR3: CASRTGYEGQPQHF; DNA: TGTGCCAGCCGAACGGGGTACGAGGGCCAGCCCCAGCATTTT
D: -; V: TRBV12-3/TRBV12-4; J: TRBJ1-1; size: -; CDR3: CASSLERDTEAFF; DNA: -
D: -; V: TRBV11-2; J: TRBJ2-2; size: -; CDR3: CASSQTWGVEGELFF; DNA: TGTGCCAGCAGCCAGACGTGGGGAGTCGAGGGGGAGCTGTTTTTT
D: -; V: TRBV5-6; J: TRBJ1-6; size: -; CDR3: CASSLGGNSPLHF; DNA: TGTGCCAGCAGCTTGGGCGGTAATTCACCCCTCCACTTT
D: -; V: TRBV29-1; J: TRBJ1-1; size: -; CDR3: CSVTNPTGEAFF; DNA: TGCAGCGTCACCAACCCTACAGGTGAAGCTTTCTTT
D: TRBD2; V: TRBV30; J: TRBJ2-1; size: -; CDR3: CAWSGGRVNEQFF; DNA: TGTGCCTGGAGTGGGGGGAGGGTTAATGAGCAGTTCTTC
D: -; V: TRBV18; J: TRBJ1-2; size: -; CDR3: CASSSDNGGYGYTF; DNA: TGTGCCAGCTCATCGGACAACGGTGGCTATGGCTACACCTTC
D: -; V: TRBV6-1; J: TRBJ2-6; size: -; CDR3: CASSEGYRAGANVLTF; DNA: TGTGCCAGCAGTGAAGGTTACAGGGCTGGGGCCAACGTCCTGACTTTC
D: -; V: TRBV7-8; J: TRBJ1-5; size: -; CDR3: CASSRVGPAGHSNQPQHF; DNA: TGTGCCAGCAGCCGAGTGGGGCCCGCGGGGCATAGCAATCAGCCCCAGCATTTT
D: TRBD1; V: TRBV5-1; J: TRBJ1-2; size: -; CDR3: CASTEDRGTFTF; DNA: TGCGCCAGCACCGAGGACAGGGGGACTTTCACCTTC
D: TRBD1; V: TRBV4-3; J: TRBJ1-2; size: -; CDR3: CASSQADQGVGYGYTF; DNA: TGCGCCAGCAGCCAGGCTGATCAGGGGGTCGGCTATGGCTACACCTTC
D: TRBD1; V: TRBV7-8; J: TRBJ1-6; size: -; CDR3: CASSRGQSSPLHF; DNA: TGTGCCAGCAGCCGGGGACAGTCATCACCCCTCCACTTT
D: -; V: TRBV27; J: TRBJ1-1; size: -; CDR3: CASSLSQGRAFF; DNA: TGTGCCAGCAGTTTATCACAGGGTAGAGCTTTCTTT
D: TRBD2; V: TRBV5-1; J: TRBJ2-3; size: -; CDR3: CASRISGTGTDTQYF; DNA: TGCGCCAGTAGGATTAGCGGGACCGGCACAGATACGCAGTATTTT
D: -; V: TRBV9; J: TRBJ1-1; size: -; CDR3: CASSVGSGFLNTEAFF; DNA: TGTGCCAGCAGCGTAGGGTCAGGGTTCTTGAACACTGAAGCTTTCTTT
D: -; V: TRBV6-2/TRBV6-3; J: TRBJ1-1; size: -; CDR3: CASSHPGTEAFF; DNA: TGTGCCAGCAGCCACCCGGGGACTGAAGCTTTCTTT
D: -; V: TRBV6-2/TRBV6-3; J: TRBJ1-1; size: -; CDR3: CASSLPGGFNTEAFF; DNA: TGTGCCAGCAGCCTCCCAGGAGGATTCAACACTGAAGCTTTCTTT
D: -; V: TRBV5-1; J: TRBJ2-1; size: -; CDR3: CASSLGQVGNEQFF; DNA: TGCGCCAGCAGCTTGGGACAGGTGGGCAATGAGCAGTTCTTC
D: -; V: TRBV19; J: TRBJ1-5; size: -; CDR3: CASKLRARTDLQPQHF; DNA: TGTGCCAGTAAGCTTAGGGCCCGGACAGACCTTCAGCCCCAGCATTTT
D: TRBD1; V: TRBV5-1; J: TRBJ1-6; size: -; CDR3: CASSLEQGAGSPLHF; DNA: TGCGCCAGCAGCTTAGAACAGGGGGCTGGTTCACCCCTCCACTTT
D: TRBD1; V: TRBV6-5; J: TRBJ1-1; size: -; CDR3: CASTKRGPRGVAFF; DNA: TGTGCCAGCACAAAAAGGGGGCCCAGAGGGGTCGCTTTCTTT
D: TRBD2; V: TRBV9; J: TRBJ2-1; size: -; CDR3: CASSVGLAGGQANEQFF; DNA: TGTGCCAGCAGCGTAGGACTAGCGGGAGGGCAGGCCAATGAGCAGTTCTTC
D: -; V: TRBV5-1; J: TRBJ1-6; size: -; CDR3: CASSLQGRDNSPLHF; DNA: TGCGCCAGCAGCCTACAGGGCAGGGATAATTCACCCCTCCACTTT
D: TRBD2; V: TRBV19; J: TRBJ2-3; size: -; CDR3: CASSTTTSGRDTQYF; DNA: TGTGCCAGTAGTACGACCACTAGCGGGAGAGATACGCAGTATTTT
D: -; V: TRBV29-1; J: TRBJ2-5; size: once; CDR3: CSVEGETGPFGGTQYF; DNA: TGCAGCGTTGAAGGGGAGACAGGGCCGTTCGGGGGGACCCAGTACTTC
D: TRBD1; V: TRBV18; J: TRBJ2-1; size: once; CDR3: CASSLTGVASYNEQFF; DNA: TGTGCCAGCTCACTGACAGGGGTTGCCTCCTACAATGAGCAGTTCTTC
D: TRBD1; V: TRBV6-5; J: TRBJ2-7; size: -; CDR3: CASNPGQGAREQYF; DNA: TGTGCCAGCAACCCGGGACAGGGGGCACGGGAGCAGTACTTC
D: -; V: TRBV7-2; J: TRBJ1-6; size: -; CDR3: CASSPRGNSPLHF; DNA: TGTGCCAGCAGCCCACGGGGGAATTCACCCCTCCACTTT
D: TRBD2; V: TRBV6-6; J: TRBJ2-5; size: -; CDR3: CASSGGGSRETQYF; DNA: TGTGCCAGCAGTGGCGGGGGTAGTCGAGAGACCCAGTACTTC
D: TRBD1; V: TRBV7-2; J: TRBJ1-5; size: -; CDR3: CASSPGQGEQPQHF; DNA: TGTGCCAGCAGCCCCGGACAGGGGGAACAGCCCCAGCATTTT
D: TRBD1; V: TRBV2; J: TRBJ1-6; size: -; CDR3: CASTTTGVDSPLHF; DNA: TGTGCCAGCACTACGACAGGGGTTGATTCACCCCTCCACTTT
D: TRBD1; V: TRBV2; J: TRBJ1-3; size: once; CDR3: CASSRPRDRAGNTIYF; DNA: TGTGCCAGCAGCCGACCCAGGGACAGGGCTGGAAACACCATATATTTT
D: -; V: TRBV7-2; J: TRBJ1-5; size: -; CDR3: CASSLMGQGNQPQHF; DNA: TGTGCCAGCAGCTTAATGGGTCAGGGAAATCAGCCCCAGCATTTT
D: TRBD1; V: TRBV20-1; J: TRBJ1-5; size: -; CDR3: CSASTLGTGTNQPQHF; DNA: TGCAGTGCTAGTACACTCGGGACAGGGACCAATCAGCCCCAGCATTTT
D: TRBD1; V: TRBV6-1; J: TRBJ1-1; size: -; CDR3: CASSEVPLLRGLTLRTEAFF; DNA: TGTGCCAGCAGTGAAGTCCCTCTACTCAGGGGGCTCACGCTGAGAACTGAAGCTTTCTTT
D: -; V: TRBV25-1; J: TRBJ2-2; size: -; CDR3: CATTSGSPATGELFF; DNA: TGTGCCACCACTTCTGGGAGCCCAGCCACCGGGGAGCTGTTTTTT
D: TRBD1; V: TRBV18; J: TRBJ1-2; size: -; CDR3: CASSPPGRGLLGYTF; DNA: TGTGCCAGCTCACCACCGGGCAGGGGGCTACTCGGCTACACCTTC
D: TRBD1; V: TRBV7-2; J: TRBJ1-6; size: -; CDR3: CASSPGQVLESLHF; DNA: TGTGCCAGCAGCCCCGGACAGGTTTTAGAGTCCCTCCACTTT
D: -; V: TRBV5-4; J: TRBJ2-3; size: -; CDR3: CASSVQNTDTQYF; DNA: TGTGCCAGCAGCGTACAGAACACAGATACGCAGTATTTT
D: -; V: TRBV5-5; J: TRBJ1-6; size: -; CDR3: CASSPGGGINSPLHF; DNA: TGTGCCAGCAGCCCGGGGGGGGGAATTAATTCACCCCTCCACTTT
D: TRBD2; V: TRBV2; J: TRBJ2-2; size: -; CDR3: CASRGLAGAGELFF; DNA: TGTGCCAGCAGAGGACTAGCGGGAGCCGGGGAGCTGTTTTTT
D: -; V: TRBV2; J: TRBJ2-2; size: few; CDR3: CASSGGTSDTGELFF; DNA: TGTGCCAGCAGTGGGGGGACAAGCGACACCGGGGAGCTGTTTTTT
D: TRBD1; V: TRBV24-1; J: TRBJ1-2; size: -; CDR3: CATSPGQGLHGYTF; DNA: TGTGCCACATCACCGGGACAGGGTTTACATGGCTACACCTTC
D: TRBD2; V: TRBV11-3; J: TRBJ2-1; size: -; CDR3: CASSRRRREGSYNEQFF; DNA: TGTGCCAGCAGCCGCCGGCGCAGGGAGGGATCCTACAATGAGCAGTTCTTC
D: -; V: TRBV3-1/TRBV3-2; J: TRBJ1-1; size: -; CDR3: CASSRRGGGTEAFF; DNA: TGTGCCAGCAGCCGAAGGGGAGGGGGAACTGAAGCTTTCTTT